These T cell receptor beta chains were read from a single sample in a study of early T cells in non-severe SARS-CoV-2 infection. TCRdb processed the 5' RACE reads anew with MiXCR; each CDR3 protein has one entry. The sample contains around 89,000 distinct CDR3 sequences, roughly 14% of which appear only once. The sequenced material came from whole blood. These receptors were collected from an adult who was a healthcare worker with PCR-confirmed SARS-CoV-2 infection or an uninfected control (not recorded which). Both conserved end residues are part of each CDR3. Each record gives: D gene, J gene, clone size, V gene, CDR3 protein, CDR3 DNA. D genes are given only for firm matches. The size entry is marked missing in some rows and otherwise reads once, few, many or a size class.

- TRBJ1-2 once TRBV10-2 CASSESAHSSHGYTF TGCGCCAGCAGTGAGTCGGCTCACAGTTCCCATGGCTACACCTTC
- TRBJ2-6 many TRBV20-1 CSASRRGANVLTF TGCAGTGCTAGTCGGAGGGGGGCCAACGTCCTGACTTTC
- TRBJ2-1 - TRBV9 CASSVEVWAGDYNEQFF TGTGCCAGCAGCGTAGAGGTTTGGGCAGGGGATTACAATGAGCAGTTCTTC
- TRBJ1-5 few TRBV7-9 CASSLGPEMPQHF TGTGCCAGCAGCTTAGGGCCGGAGATGCCCCAGCATTTT
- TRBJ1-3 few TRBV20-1 CSASPGTDTGNTIYF TGCAGTGCTAGTCCCGGGACGGATACTGGAAACACCATATATTTT
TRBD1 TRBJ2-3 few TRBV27 CASSSRTGPTGYTQYF TGTGCCAGCAGTTCCCGGACAGGGCCGACGGGCTATACGCAGTATTTT
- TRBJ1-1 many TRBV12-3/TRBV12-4 CASSLGGHEAFF TGTGCCAGCAGTTTAGGGGGGCATGAAGCTTTCTTT
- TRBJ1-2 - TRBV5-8 CASSLGQNNANYGYTF TGTGCCAGCAGCTTGGGACAAAATAACGCTAACTATGGCTACACCTTC
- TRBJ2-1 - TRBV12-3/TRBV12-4 CASTLGGTWWQFF TGTGCCAGCACCCTTGGGGGGACATGGTGGCAGTTCTTC
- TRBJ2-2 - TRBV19 CASTQTRNTGELFF TGTGCCAGTACGCAGACAAGAAACACCGGGGAGCTGTTTTTT
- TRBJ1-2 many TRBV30 CAWSERYGYTF TGTGCCTGGAGTGAACGGTATGGCTACACCTTC
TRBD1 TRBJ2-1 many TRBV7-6 CASSLGGQAPKQFF TGTGCCAGCAGCTTAGGGGGACAGGCCCCCAAGCAGTTCTTC
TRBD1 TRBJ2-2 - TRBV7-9 CASSLFPPKTGGTGELFF TGTGCCAGCAGCTTATTTCCCCCAAAGACAGGGGGCACCGGGGAGCTGTTTTTT
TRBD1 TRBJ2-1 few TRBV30 CAESGDRGYNEQFF TGTGCCGAATCCGGGGACAGGGGTTACAATGAGCAGTTCTTC
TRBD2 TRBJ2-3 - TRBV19 CASSHNTPQRGGLDTQYF TGTGCCAGTAGTCACAATACACCCCAGCGGGGGGGCCTTGATACGCAGTATTTT
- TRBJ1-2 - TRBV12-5 CASVTGYGYTF TGTGCTAGTGTCACAGGCTATGGCTACACCTTC
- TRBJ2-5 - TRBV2 CASCPLGPRQTQYF TGTGCCAGCTGCCCCCTTGGACCCCGGCAGACCCAGTACTTC
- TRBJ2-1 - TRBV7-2 CASSFSWGVGGEQFF TGTGCCAGCAGCTTTAGCTGGGGGGTCGGAGGTGAGCAGTTCTTC
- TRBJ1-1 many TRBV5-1 CASSLFIREEAFF TGCGCCAGCAGCTTGTTTATCCGGGAAGAAGCTTTCTTT
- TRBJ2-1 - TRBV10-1 CASSEGRLRFF TGCGCCAGCAGTGAAGGTAGATTGCGGTTCTTC
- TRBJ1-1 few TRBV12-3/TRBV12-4 CASSRPDGLNTEAFF TGTGCCAGCAGTCGACCGGACGGACTCAACACTGAAGCTTTCTTT
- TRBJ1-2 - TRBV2 CASTGQANYGYTF TGTGCCAGCACAGGCCAGGCTAACTATGGCTACACCTTC
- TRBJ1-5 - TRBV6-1 CASSDRGINSNQPQHF TGTGCCAGCAGTGATCGGGGGATTAACAGCAATCAGCCCCAGCATTTT
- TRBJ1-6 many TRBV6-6 CASSYGVSINSPLHF TGTGCCAGCAGTTACGGGGTGTCCATCAATTCACCCCTCCACTTT
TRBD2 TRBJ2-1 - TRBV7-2 CASAGGYTPGNEQFF TGTGCCAGCGCGGGAGGGTATACGCCTGGGAATGAGCAGTTCTTC
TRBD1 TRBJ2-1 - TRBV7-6 CASSLTGDTYNEQFF TGTGCCAGCAGCTTAACAGGGGACACCTACAATGAGCAGTTCTTC
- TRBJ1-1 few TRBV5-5 CASSTGLVRAEAFF TGTGCCAGCAGTACAGGGTTAGTTAGAGCTGAAGCTTTCTTT
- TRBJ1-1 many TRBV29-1 CSVDRALNTEAFF TGCAGCGTTGACAGAGCCTTAAACACTGAAGCTTTCTTT
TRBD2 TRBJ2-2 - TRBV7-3 CASSSTTSGEMFF TGTGCCAGCAGCTCCACGACTAGCGGGGAGATGTTTTTT
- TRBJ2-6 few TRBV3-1 CASSRGWHSGANVLTF TGTGCCAGCAGCCGGGGTTGGCACTCAGGGGCCAACGTCCTGACTTTC
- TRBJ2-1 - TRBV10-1 CASSGGGFSYNEQFF TGCGCCAGCAGTGGAGGGGGATTCTCCTACAATGAGCAGTTCTTC
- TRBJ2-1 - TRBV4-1 CASSQGLEGGNEQFF TGCGCCAGCAGCCAAGGCCTTGAGGGGGGTAATGAGCAGTTCTTC
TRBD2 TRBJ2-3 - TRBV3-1 CASTGLAGRTDTQYF TGTGCCAGCACCGGACTAGCGGGACGCACAGATACGCAGTATTTT
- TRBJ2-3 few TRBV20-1 CSARDRASLYTDTQYF TGCAGTGCTAGAGATCGGGCTAGCCTATACACAGATACGCAGTATTTT
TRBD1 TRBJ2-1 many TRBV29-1 CSALGTGGFNEQFF TGCAGCGCCCTGGGGACAGGGGGATTCAATGAGCAGTTCTTC
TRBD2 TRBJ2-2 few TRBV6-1 CASRRLATNTGELFF TGTGCCAGCAGAAGACTAGCGACCAACACCGGGGAGCTGTTTTTT
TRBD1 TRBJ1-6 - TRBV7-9 CASSPGTGWRSYNSPLHF TGTGCCAGCAGCCCCGGGACAGGGTGGAGATCCTATAATTCACCCCTCCACTTT
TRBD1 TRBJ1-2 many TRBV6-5 CASSQEGLRGRPNNYGYTF TGTGCCAGCAGTCAAGAAGGCCTCAGGGGGCGGCCCAACAACTATGGCTACACCTTC
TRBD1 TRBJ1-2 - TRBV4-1 CASSQEGDRLGGYTF TGCGCCAGCAGCCAAGAAGGGGACAGGTTAGGTGGCTACACCTTC
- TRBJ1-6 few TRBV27 CASSRSWNVNSPLHF TGTGCCAGCAGTAGGAGTTGGAACGTTAATTCACCCCTCCACTTT
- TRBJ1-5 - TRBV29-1 CSIRTGTRNQPQHF TGCAGCATTCGTACCGGGACAAGAAATCAGCCCCAGCATTTT
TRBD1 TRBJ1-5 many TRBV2 CASSVGTGGQPQHF TGTGCCAGCAGTGTTGGGACAGGCGGGCAGCCCCAGCATTTT
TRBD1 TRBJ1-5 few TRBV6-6 CASSYGQGVRGSNQPQHF TGTGCCAGCAGTTACGGACAGGGGGTCAGAGGTAGCAATCAGCCCCAGCATTTT
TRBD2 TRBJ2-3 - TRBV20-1 CSARPREAGRSTDTQYF TGCAGTGCTAGGCCCAGAGAAGCGGGGCGATCCACAGATACGCAGTATTTT
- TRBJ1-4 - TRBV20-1 CSARPSGSTNEKLFF TGCAGTGCTCGACCCTCAGGGTCAACTAATGAAAAACTGTTTTTT
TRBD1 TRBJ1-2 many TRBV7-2 CASSYGVGRGHGYTF TGTGCCAGCAGCTACGGGGTGGGCAGGGGGCATGGCTACACCTTC
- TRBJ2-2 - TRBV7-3 CASSLNREGGGELFF TGTGCCAGCAGCTTAAATCGTGAGGGGGGCGGGGAGCTGTTTTTT
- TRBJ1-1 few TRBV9 CASSVHADPNTEAFF TGTGCCAGCAGCGTTCATGCAGACCCGAACACTGAAGCTTTCTTT
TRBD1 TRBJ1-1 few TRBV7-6 CASSLAGTGVTEAFF TGTGCCAGCAGCTTAGCGGGGACAGGGGTAACTGAAGCTTTCTTT
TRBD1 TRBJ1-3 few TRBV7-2 CASSVYTGGEGNTIYF TGTGCCAGCAGCGTTTATACAGGGGGAGAAGGAAACACCATATATTTT
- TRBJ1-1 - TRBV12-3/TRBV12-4 CACLRGLNTEAFF TGTGCCTGCCTCAGGGGCCTGAACACTGAAGCTTTCTTT
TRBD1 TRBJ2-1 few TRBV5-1 CASSFDRDSTNEQFF TGCGCCAGCAGCTTTGACCGGGACAGTACTAATGAGCAGTTCTTC
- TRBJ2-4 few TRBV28 CASSAYREIAKNIQYF TGTGCCAGCAGTGCCTACAGGGAAATCGCCAAAAACATTCAGTACTTC
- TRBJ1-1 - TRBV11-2 CASSLVGTEAFF TGTGCCAGCAGCTTAGTTGGGACTGAAGCTTTCTTT
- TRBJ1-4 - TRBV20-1 CSAVQDRTIPGEKLFF TGCAGTGCGGTCCAAGACCGAACGATCCCAGGTGAAAAACTGTTTTTT
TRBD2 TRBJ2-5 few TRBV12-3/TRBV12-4 CASSPSGGIQETQYF TGTGCCAGCAGTCCTAGCGGGGGGATCCAAGAGACCCAGTACTTC
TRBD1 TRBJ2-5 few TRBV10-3 CATGTEQETQYF TGTGCCACTGGGACAGAACAAGAGACCCAGTACTTC
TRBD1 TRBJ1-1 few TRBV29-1 CSAGAGGGTEAFF TGCAGCGCGGGGGCAGGGGGAGGCACTGAAGCTTTCTTT
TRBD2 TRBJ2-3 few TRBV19 CASSPRGYVDTQYF TGTGCCAGTAGTCCGCGGGGGTATGTAGATACGCAGTATTTT
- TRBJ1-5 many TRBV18 CASSPLGTSNQPQHF TGTGCCAGCTCACCCCTCGGGACAAGCAATCAGCCCCAGCATTTT